These 13 T cell receptor beta chains came from one sample sequenced in a study of brain metastases from non-small cell lung cancer. The protocol was immunoSEQ multiplex PCR, while the TCRdb copy is restricted to in-frame clones and leaves out a portion. This table has about 4,400 clones, about 86% appearing once. The sequenced sample consisted of tumor-adjacent normal tissue. These receptors all stem from a donor aged 40 or older with non-small cell lung cancer.

This clone was observed a handful of times. The V gene is TRBV7-3, the J gene TRBJ2-1; D may be TRBD2 (6 bases). Germline V gene lookup returns CDR1 SGHTA and CDR2 FQGTGA. Deletions cut 4 bases from V and 2 bases from J, with 15 bases between. The CDR3 loop spans 16 amino acids. In nucleotides, the CDR3 is TGTGCCAGCAGCTCCTCTCGGGAGAGGGCCTACAATGAGCAGTTCTTC. It translates to CASSSSRERAYNEQFF.

This clone showed up just once. This rearrangement joins TRBV29-1 to TRBJ2-2; 8 nucleotides match TRBD2. Trimming cost V 8 bases and J 5 bases; bases outside gene matches: 16. CDR1 SQVTM and CDR2 ANQGSEA come from the germline V gene. The CDR3 covers 16 residues. The CDR3 DNA follows: TGCAGCACGGTAGGGGCGGGAGGCCTGAATACCGGGGAGCTGTTTTTT. Protein product: CSTVGAGGLNTGELFF.

Remarks on this clone: The junction shows a germline mismatch at one end, possibly a read error. The genes are TRBV11-3 and TRBJ2-1; D possibly corresponds to TRBD2 (7 bases). The CDR3 is made up of 13 amino acids. Germline CDR1 is SGHNT and CDR2 is YENEEA. CDR3 DNA: TGTGCCAGCAGCTTAGGAGCGGGGACACCGGTGCTCTTC. It encodes CASSLGAGTPVLF.

The V and J genes are TRBV2 and TRBJ1-2; D may be TRBD1 (6 bases). Trimming stripped 2 bases from V and 3 bases from J, with 10 bases between. Germline values: CDR1 SNHLY, CDR2 FYNNEI. This CDR3 is 14 amino acids long. CDR3 loop: CASSEPGADYGYTF. CDR3 nucleotides: TGTGCCAGCAGTGAACCGGGGGCGGACTATGGCTACACCTTC.

The chain recombines TRBV19 with TRBJ2-1; D is ambiguous. Between the trimmed V and J ends, which lost 4 bases and 10 bases, there was a span of 5 bases. The germline V gene has CDR1 LNHDA and CDR2 SQIVND (reference sequence). The CDR3 sequence is 10 residues long. The CDR3 DNA reads TGTGCCAGTAGTAGAACCGAGCAGTTCTTC. Its translation is CASSRTEQFF.

In this sample, this clone turned up once. The rearrangement uses TRBV18 and TRBJ2-5, with 9 bases lining up with TRBD1. From germline, CDR1 is KGHSH and CDR2 LQKENI. The J segment lost 2 bases and the V segment lost 2 bases, leaving 6 bases of the junction unmatched. This CDR3 has 16 residues. The chain's CDR3 is CASSPGNRGRQETQYF. CDR3 nucleotide sequence: TGTGCCAGCTCACCAGGGAACAGGGGGCGGCAAGAGACCCAGTACTTC. The variable domain in full, completed from reference TRBV18 and TRBJ2-5, reads NAGVMQNPRHLVRRRGQEARLRCSPMKGHSHVYWYRQLPEEGLKFMVYLQKENIIDESGMPKERFSAEFPKEGPSILRIQQVVRGDSAAYFCASSPGNRGRQETQYFGPGTRLLVL.

The chain uses TRBV28 and TRBJ1-6; D gene ambiguous. Per the germline V gene, CDR1 is MDHEN and CDR2 is SYDVKM. This CDR3 is built from 14 residues. V lost 2 bases to trimming and J lost 9 bases, with 11 bases between them. In DNA form, the CDR3 reads TGTGCCAGCAGTTTACCCGAGGTTGGTTCACCCCTCCACTTT. It translates to CASSLPEVGSPLHF.

The chain employs TRBV10-3 and TRBJ2-3; maybe TRBD1 (5 bases). This CDR3 is 17 amino acids long. V dropped 5 bases and J dropped 0 bases, with 18 bases sitting between them. The germline V gene encodes CDR1 ENHRY and CDR2 SYGVKD. The CDR3 reads CAISTRARESSTDTQYF. The CDR3 nucleotides are TGTGCCATCAGTACCAGGGCTAGGGAATCCAGCACAGATACGCAGTATTTT.

This clone was recorded a few times. The V and J genes are TRBV5-6 and TRBJ2-1; 12 nucleotides align to TRBD2. Germline V CDR1 and CDR2: SGHDT, YYEEEE. The CDR3 loop spans 16 amino acids. V shed 8 bases, J shed 0 bases, and the junction held 6 bases outside the gene matches. CDR3 sequence (DNA): TGTGCCAGTCTAGCGGGAGGGCCGAGCTCCTACAATGAGCAGTTCTTC. It specifies CASLAGGPSSYNEQFF.

The sample holds one count of this clone. An end of the junction differs from the germline gene, which may be a read error. The identical CDR3 is also encoded by other nucleotide sequences in the sample. V gene TRBV5-1 combines with J gene TRBJ2-2; the match to TRBD1 covers 11 bases. There are 17 residues in the CDR3. CDR1 is SGHRS, CDR2 YFSETQ, per germline. The CDR3: CASSPGDRGLNTGELFF. CDR3 DNA: TGCGCCAGCAGCCCCGGGGACAGGGGGTTGAACACCGGGGAGTTGTTTTTT.

The chain carries TRBV7-3 and TRBJ2-1; D is ambiguous. V was clipped by 6 bases and J by 5 bases, with 17 bases between them. This CDR3 has 15 amino acids. The germline V gene has CDR1 SGHTA and CDR2 FQGTGA. In DNA, the CDR3 is TGTGCCAGCAGTCTCTTTGGGAACATTAACAATGAGCAGTTCTTC. Residues: CASSLFGNINNEQFF.

J is TRBJ1-2 and V is TRBV28; a possible D gene is TRBD1 (6 bases). Germline assignment: CDR1 MDHEN and CDR2 SYDVKM. V lost 3 bases, J lost 2 bases, and 13 bases lay in between. This CDR3 is built from 15 residues. The CDR3, as DNA: TGTGCCAGCAGTTTTGTGGGGGGCGTAAACTATGGCTACACCTTC. Translated, it gives CASSFVGGVNYGYTF.

The V gene is TRBV7-2, the J gene TRBJ1-5; 10 positions agree with TRBD1. The CDR3 consists of 17 residues. The germline V gene has CDR1 SGHTA and CDR2 FQGNSA. V was pared by 5 bases and J by 0 bases, with 7 bases of the junction left unmatched. CDR3 nucleotides: TGTGCCAGCAGCCCGAGGACAGGGGGGGATAGCAATCAGCCCCAGCATTTT. Its translation is CASSPRTGGDSNQPQHF.